The clone carrying this TCR beta chain was recorded many times. The sample originates from a study of identical twins. In TCRdb, the 5' RACE reads were re-called with MiXCR into one record per CDR3 protein. Altogether 240,000 or so distinct CDR3 sequences are present, 12% being singletons, with the ten largest covering around 4%. CDR1 and CDR2 from the germline V gene are SEHNR and FQNEAQ (reference sequence). Trimming stripped 4 bases from V and 5 bases from J, with 18 bases between. The CDR3 contains 15 residues. These records were also assigned to another study, of yellow fever vaccine responses in identical twins.

Material for sequencing was memory (CD45RO+) T cells sorted from blood. This clonotype originated in a woman in her late teens or twenties in good health. The V gene is TRBV7-9, the J gene TRBJ2-7, with D perhaps assigned TRBD1 or TRBD2 (5 bases each). This CDR3 is CASSSPLAGDHEQYF. DNA of the CDR3: TGTGCCAGCAGCTCGCCTCTAGCCGGGGACCACGAGCAGTACTTC.